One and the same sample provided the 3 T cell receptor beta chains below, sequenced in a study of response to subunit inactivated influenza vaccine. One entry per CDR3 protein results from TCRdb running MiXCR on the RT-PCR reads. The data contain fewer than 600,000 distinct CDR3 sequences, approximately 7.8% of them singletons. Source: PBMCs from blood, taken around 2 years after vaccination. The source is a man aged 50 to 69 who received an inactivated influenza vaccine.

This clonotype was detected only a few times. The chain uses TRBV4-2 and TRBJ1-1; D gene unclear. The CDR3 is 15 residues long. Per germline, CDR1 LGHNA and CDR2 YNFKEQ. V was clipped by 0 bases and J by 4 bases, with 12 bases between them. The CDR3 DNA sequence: TGTGCCAGCAGCCAAGAGGGGTCAGTGAGCACTGAAGCTTTCTTT. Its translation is CASSQEGSVSTEAFF.

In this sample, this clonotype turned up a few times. The CDR3 DNA sequence: TGCAGTGCCCAGGGACAGGGAGGAGAGACCCAGTACTTC. Encoded protein: CSAQGQGGETQYF. The chain combines TRBV20-1 with TRBJ2-5, with 9 nucleotides matching TRBD1. Trimming at V came to 6 bases and at J to 4 bases, leaving 6 bases not matched to a gene. This CDR3 has 13 amino acids. Per the germline V gene, CDR1 is DFQATT and CDR2 is SNEGSKA (reference sequence).

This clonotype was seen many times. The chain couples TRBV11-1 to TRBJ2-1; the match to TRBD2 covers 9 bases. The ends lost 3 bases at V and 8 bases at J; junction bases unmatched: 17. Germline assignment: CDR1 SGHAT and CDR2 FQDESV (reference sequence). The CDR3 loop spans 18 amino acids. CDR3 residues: CASSFPPRLAGKRDEQFF. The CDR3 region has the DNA TGTGCCAGCAGCTTTCCTCCCAGGCTAGCGGGAAAGAGGGATGAGCAGTTCTTC. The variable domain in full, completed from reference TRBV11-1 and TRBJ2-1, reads EAEVAQSPRYKITEKSQAVAFWCDPISGHATLYWYRQILGQGPELLVQFQDESVVDDSQLPKDRFSAERLKGVDSTLKIQPAELGDSAMYLCASSFPPRLAGKRDEQFFGPGTRLTVL.